This T cell receptor beta chain was documented in a study of response to subunit inactivated influenza vaccine. The study, taken as a whole, reports: Authors suggested that a seasonal influenza vaccination recruits few new T cells each time.

V shed 2 bases, J shed 6 bases, and the junction held 5 bases outside the gene matches. The CDR3 spans 15 residues. Per germline, CDR1 SGHDT and CDR2 YYEEEE. This clonotype showed up just a few times. What it binds is not known. A single record per CDR3 protein comes from TCRdb applying MiXCR to the RT-PCR reads. The sample holds hundreds of thousands of distinct CDR3 sequences, approximately 18% seen once. The clonotype originates from a man aged 45-65 years who received an inactivated influenza vaccine. Sequencing used PBMCs from blood, obtained 5 days after vaccination. This rearrangement joins TRBV5-6 to TRBJ2-2; 9 positions agree with TRBD1. CDR3 loop: CASSFRTGVSGELFF. Here the CDR3 DNA reads TGTGCCAGCAGCTTTCGGACAGGGGTTTCCGGGGAGCTGTTTTTT.